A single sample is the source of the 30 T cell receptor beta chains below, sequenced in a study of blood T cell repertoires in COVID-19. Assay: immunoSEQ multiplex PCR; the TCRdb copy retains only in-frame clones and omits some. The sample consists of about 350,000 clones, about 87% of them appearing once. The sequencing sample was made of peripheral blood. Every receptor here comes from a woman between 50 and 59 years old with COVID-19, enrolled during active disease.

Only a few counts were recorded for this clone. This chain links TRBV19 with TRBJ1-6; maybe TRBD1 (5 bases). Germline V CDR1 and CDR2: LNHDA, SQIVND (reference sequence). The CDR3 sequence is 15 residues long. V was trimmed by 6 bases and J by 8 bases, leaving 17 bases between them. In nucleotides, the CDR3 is TGTGCCAGTAGCCCGGGCGGCTTGGGGCATTCACCCCTCCACTTT. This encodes CASSPGGLGHSPLHF.

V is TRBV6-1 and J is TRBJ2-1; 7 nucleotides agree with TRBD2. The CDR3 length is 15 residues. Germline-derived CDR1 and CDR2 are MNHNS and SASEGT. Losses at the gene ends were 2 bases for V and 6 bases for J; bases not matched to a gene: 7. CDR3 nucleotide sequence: TGTGCCAGCAGTGAATGGGGCGGGAGAGGCAATGAGCAGTTCTTC. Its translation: CASSEWGGRGNEQFF.

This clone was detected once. CDR3 loop: CASSISGVLDTQYF. The CDR3 coding sequence is TGTGCCAGTAGTATATCAGGGGTACTTGATACGCAGTATTTT. The chain joins TRBV19 to TRBJ2-3; possibly TRBD1 for D (6 bases). There are 14 residues in the CDR3. Germline CDR1 is LNHDA and CDR2 is SQIVND (reference sequence). V was trimmed by 2 bases and J by 6 bases, leaving 12 bases between them.

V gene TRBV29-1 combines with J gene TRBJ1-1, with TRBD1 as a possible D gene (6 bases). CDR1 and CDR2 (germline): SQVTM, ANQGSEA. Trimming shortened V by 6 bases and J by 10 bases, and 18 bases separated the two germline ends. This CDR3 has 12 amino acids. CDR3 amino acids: CSVGGQSSGAFF. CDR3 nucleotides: TGCAGCGTCGGTGGACAGTCCAGTGGAGCTTTCTTT.

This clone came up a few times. CDR3 bases: TGTGCCAGCTTCAGAACGGGGACAGACAATGAGCAGTTCTTC. It specifies CASFRTGTDNEQFF. V gene TRBV18 combines with J gene TRBJ2-1, with 7 bases matching TRBD1. Looked up from germline, CDR1 is KGHSH and CDR2 is LQKENI. Trimming at V came to 7 bases and at J to 5 bases, leaving 8 bases not matched to a gene. The CDR3 covers 14 residues.

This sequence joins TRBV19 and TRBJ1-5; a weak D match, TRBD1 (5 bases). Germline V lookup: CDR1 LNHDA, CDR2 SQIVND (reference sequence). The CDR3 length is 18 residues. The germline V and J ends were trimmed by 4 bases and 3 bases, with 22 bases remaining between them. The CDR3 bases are TGTGCCAGTAGTAGCTCCCCTACGGCCAGGGTTGTCAATCAGCCCCAGCATTTT. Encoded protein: CASSSSPTARVVNQPQHF. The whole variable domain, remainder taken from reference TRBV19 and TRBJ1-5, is DGGITQSPKYLFRKEGQNVTLSCEQNLNHDAMYWYRQDPGQGLRLIYYSQIVNDFQKGDIAEGYSVSREKKESFPLTVTSAQKNPTAFYLCASSSSPTARVVNQPQHFGDGTRLSIL.

This chain's CDR3 is CASSLVLGGELFF. The CDR3 DNA reads TGCGCCAGCAGCTTAGTTCTCGGCGGGGAGCTGTTTTTT. V and J are TRBV5-1 and TRBJ2-2; no reliable D call. Germline values: CDR1 SGHRS, CDR2 YFSETQ. V lost 2 bases to trimming and J lost 7 bases, with 9 bases between them. The CDR3 sequence is 13 residues long. The whole variable domain, filled in from reference TRBV5-1 and TRBJ2-2, reads KAGVTQTPRYLIKTRGQQVTLSCSPISGHRSVSWYQQTPGQGLQFLFEYFSETQRNKGNFPGRFSGRQFSNSRSEMNVSTLELGDSALYLCASSLVLGGELFFGEGSRLTVL.

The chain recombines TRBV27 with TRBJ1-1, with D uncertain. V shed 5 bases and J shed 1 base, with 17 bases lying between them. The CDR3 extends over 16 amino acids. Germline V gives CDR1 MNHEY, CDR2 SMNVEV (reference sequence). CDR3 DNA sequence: TGTGCCAGCAGTCCAAATGGACTGGGATCGAACACTGAAGCTTTCTTT. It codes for CASSPNGLGSNTEAFF.

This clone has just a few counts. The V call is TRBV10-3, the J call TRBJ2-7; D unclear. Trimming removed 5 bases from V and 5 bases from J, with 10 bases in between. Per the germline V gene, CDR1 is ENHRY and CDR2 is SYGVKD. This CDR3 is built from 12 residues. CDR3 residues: CAISRVWDEQYF. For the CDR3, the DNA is TGTGCCATCAGTCGGGTTTGGGACGAGCAGTACTTC.

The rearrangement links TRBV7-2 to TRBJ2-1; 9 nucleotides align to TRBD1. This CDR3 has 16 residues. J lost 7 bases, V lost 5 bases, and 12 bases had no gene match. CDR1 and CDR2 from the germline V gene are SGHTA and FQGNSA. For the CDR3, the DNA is TGTGCCAGCAGCCCGCACGCCGGGACAGGGTTAAATGAGCAGTTCTTC. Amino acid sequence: CASSPHAGTGLNEQFF.

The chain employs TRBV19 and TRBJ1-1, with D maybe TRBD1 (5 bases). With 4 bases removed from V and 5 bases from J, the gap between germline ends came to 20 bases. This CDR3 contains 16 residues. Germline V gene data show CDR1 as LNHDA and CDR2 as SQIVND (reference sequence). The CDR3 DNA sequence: TGTGCCAGTAGTACGACAGTGATCCGGCAAACAACTGAAGCTTTCTTT. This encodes CASSTTVIRQTTEAFF.

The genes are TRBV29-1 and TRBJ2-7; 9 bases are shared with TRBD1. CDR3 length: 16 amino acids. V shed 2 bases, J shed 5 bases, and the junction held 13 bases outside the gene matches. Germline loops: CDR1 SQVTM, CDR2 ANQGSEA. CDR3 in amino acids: CSVESKTGGIFHEQYF. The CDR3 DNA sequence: TGCAGCGTTGAATCCAAAACAGGGGGCATTTTCCACGAGCAGTACTTC.

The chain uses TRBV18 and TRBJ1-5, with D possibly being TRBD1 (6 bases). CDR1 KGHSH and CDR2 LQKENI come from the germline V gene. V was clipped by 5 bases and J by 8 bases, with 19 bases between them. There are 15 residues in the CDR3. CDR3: CASSIRDTPVEPQHF. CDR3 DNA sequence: TGTGCCAGCTCAATACGGGACACCCCCGTTGAGCCCCAGCATTTT.

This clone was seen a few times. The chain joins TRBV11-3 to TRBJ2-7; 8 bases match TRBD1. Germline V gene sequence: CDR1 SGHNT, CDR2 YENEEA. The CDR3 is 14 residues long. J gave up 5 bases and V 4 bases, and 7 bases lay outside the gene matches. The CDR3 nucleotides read TGTGCCAGCAGCTCCGGTAGGACAGGGAACGAGCAGTACTTC. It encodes CASSSGRTGNEQYF.

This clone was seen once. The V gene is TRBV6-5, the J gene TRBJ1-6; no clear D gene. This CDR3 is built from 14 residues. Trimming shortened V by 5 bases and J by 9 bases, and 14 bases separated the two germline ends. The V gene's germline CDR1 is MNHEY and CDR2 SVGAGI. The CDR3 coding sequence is TGTGCCAGCAGTCAAAAGAGTTTGAGTTCACCCCTCCACTTT. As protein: CASSQKSLSSPLHF.

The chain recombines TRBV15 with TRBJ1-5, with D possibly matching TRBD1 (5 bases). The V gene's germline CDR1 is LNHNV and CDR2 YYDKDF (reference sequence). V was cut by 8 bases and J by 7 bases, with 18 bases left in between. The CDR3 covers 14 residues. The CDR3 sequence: CATSTGTPLQPQHF. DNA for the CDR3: TGTGCCACCTCAACAGGAACTCCCCTGCAGCCCCAGCATTTT.

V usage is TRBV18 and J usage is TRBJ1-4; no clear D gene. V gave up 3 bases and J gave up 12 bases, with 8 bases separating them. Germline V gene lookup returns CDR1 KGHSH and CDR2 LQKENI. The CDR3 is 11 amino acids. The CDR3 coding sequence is TGTGCCAGCTCACCGCGGGAGGAACTGTTTTTT. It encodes CASSPREELFF.

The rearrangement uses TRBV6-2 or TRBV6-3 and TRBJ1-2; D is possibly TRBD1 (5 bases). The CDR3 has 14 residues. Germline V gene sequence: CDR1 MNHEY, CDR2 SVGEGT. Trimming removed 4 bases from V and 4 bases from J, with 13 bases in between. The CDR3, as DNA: TGTGCCAGCAGTTGGGGCGGGACCATCTATGGCTACACCTTC. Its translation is CASSWGGTIYGYTF.

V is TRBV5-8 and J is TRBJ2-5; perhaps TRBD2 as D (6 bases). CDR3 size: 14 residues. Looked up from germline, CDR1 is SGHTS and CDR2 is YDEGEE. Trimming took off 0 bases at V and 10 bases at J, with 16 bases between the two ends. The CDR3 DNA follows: TGTGCCAGCAGCTTGGAGGCGGGATTCGAAAACCAGTACTTC. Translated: CASSLEAGFENQYF.

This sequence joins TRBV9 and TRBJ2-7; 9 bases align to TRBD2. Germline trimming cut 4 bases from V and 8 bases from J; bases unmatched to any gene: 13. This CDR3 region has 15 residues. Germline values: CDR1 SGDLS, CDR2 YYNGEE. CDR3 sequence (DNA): TGTGCCAGCAGCCCCTCGCTAGCGGGGCCGTCCCAGCAGTACTTC. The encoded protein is CASSPSLAGPSQQYF.

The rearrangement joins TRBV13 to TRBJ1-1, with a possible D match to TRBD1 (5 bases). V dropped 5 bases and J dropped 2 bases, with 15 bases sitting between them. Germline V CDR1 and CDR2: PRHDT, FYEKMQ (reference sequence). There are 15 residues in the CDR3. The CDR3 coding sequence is TGTGCCAGCAGCCCCAGACCTGACAGAAACACTGAAGCTTTCTTT. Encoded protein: CASSPRPDRNTEAFF.

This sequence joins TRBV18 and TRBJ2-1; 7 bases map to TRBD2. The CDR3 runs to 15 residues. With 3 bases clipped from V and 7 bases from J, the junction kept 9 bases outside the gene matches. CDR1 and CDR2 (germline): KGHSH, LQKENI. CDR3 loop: CASSPGAGRVNEQFF. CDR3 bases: TGTGCCAGCTCACCTGGGGCAGGGAGGGTGAATGAGCAGTTCTTC.

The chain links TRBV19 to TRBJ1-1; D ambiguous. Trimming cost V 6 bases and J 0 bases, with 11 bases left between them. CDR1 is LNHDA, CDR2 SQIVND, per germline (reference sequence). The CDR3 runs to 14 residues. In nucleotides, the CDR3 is TGTGCCAGTAGACTGGGAGGGCTGAACACTGAAGCTTTCTTT. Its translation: CASRLGGLNTEAFF.

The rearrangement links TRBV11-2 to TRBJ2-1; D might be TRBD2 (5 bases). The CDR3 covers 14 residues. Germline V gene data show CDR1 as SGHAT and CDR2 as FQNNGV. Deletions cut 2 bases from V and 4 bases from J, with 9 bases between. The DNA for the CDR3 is TGTGCCAGCAGCTTACGGACTGGGTACAATGAGCAGTTCTTC. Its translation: CASSLRTGYNEQFF.

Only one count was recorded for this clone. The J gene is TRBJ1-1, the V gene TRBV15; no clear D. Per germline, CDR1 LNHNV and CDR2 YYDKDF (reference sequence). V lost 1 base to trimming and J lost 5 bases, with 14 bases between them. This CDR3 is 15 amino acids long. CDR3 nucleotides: TGTGCCACCAGCAGAGCGATTTTTGAGGGTACTGAAGCTTTCTTT. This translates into CATSRAIFEGTEAFF.

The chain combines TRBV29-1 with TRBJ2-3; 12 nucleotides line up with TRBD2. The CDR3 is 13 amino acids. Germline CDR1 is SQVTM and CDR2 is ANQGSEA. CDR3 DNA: TGCATGGGGACTAGCGGGAGCACAGATACGCAGTATTTT. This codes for CMGTSGSTDTQYF.

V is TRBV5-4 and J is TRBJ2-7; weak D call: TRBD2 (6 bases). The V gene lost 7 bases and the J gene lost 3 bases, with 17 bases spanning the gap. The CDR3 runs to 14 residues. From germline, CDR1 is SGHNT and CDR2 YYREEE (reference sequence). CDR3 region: CASSQSRGLYEQYF. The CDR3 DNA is TGTGCCAGCTCTCAGAGCCGGGGACTCTACGAGCAGTACTTC.

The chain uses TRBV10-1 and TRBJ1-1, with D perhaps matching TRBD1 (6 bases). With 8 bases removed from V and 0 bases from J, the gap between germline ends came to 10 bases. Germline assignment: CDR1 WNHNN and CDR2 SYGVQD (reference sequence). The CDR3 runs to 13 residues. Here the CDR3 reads CASRTALNTEAFF. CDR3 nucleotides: TGCGCCAGCCGGACAGCTTTGAACACTGAAGCTTTCTTT.

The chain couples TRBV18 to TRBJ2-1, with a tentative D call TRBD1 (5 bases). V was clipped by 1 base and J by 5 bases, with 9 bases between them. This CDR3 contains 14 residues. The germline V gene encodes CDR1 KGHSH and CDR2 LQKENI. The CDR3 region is CASSPQGPHNEQFF. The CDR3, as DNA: TGTGCCAGCTCACCACAGGGGCCCCACAATGAGCAGTTCTTC. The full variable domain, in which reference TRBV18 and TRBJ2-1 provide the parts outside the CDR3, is NAGVMQNPRHLVRRRGQEARLRCSPMKGHSHVYWYRQLPEEGLKFMVYLQKENIIDESGMPKERFSAEFPKEGPSILRIQQVVRGDSAAYFCASSPQGPHNEQFFGPGTRLTVL.

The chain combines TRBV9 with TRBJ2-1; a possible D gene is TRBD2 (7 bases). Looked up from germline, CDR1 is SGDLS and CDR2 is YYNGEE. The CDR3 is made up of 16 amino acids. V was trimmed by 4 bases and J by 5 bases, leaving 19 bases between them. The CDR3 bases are TGTGCCAGCAGCTCCTCAGCGGGACAAATAAACAATGAGCAGTTCTTC. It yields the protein CASSSSAGQINNEQFF.